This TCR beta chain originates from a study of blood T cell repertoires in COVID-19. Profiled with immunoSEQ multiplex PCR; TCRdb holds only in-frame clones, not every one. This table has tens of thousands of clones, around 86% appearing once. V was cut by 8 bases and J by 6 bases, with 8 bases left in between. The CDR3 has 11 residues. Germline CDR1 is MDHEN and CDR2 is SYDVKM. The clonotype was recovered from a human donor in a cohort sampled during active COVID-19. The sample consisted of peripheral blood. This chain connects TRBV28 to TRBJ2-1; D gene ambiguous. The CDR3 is CASRSINEQFF. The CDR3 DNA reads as TGTGCCAGCCGTTCCATCAATGAGCAGTTCTTC.